This TCR beta chain was sequenced during a study of blood T cells in healthy people across ages. The ends were cut back, 3 bases at V and 5 bases at J, with 7 bases in the middle. Germline CDR1 is SGDLS and CDR2 is YYNGEE. The CDR3 is 12 residues long. General observations from the study: Those diversity estimates obtained from one million T cells were thought to be underestimates.

The use of a sample-barcoded 5' primer and a J-beta primer mix characterized a second PCR of roughly 7 to 12 cycles. One entry per CDR3 protein results from TCRdb running MiXCR on the 5' RACE reads. The table includes around 800,000 distinct CDR3 sequences, 25% to 30% detected once. As regards this clonotype: Its antigen is undetermined.

These data were also filed under a second study, of T cells of mothers and their children. That source reports: The authors added sample barcodes and 2-4 random nucleotides using the M1S primer of the second PCR.

Sequenced input: blood. The V call is TRBV9, the J call TRBJ2-3; unclear D gene. The origin of this receptor is a boy aged 5-17 years in good health. The CDR3 coding sequence is TGTGCCAGCAGCGCCCGTTTAGATACGCAGTATTTT. It is translated as CASSARLDTQYF.